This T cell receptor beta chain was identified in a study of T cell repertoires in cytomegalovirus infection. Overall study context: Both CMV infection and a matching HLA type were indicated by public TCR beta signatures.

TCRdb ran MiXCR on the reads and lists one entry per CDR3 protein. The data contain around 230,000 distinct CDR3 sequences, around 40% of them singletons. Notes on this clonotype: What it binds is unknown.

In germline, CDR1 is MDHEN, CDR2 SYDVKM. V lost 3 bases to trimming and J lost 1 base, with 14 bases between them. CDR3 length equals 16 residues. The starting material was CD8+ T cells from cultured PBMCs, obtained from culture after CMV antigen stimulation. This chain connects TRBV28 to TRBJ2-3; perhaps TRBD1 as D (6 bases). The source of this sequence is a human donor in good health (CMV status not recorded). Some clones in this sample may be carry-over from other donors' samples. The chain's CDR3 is CASSLEQGVGTDTQYF. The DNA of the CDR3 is TGTGCCAGCAGTTTGGAACAGGGTGTGGGCACAGATACGCAGTATTTT.